The clone carrying this T cell receptor (beta chain) was observed a handful of times. Its target is unknown. This sample is drawn from a study of vaccination and CD4 T cells after COVID-19. Looking at the study overall: Six male and four female convalescents took part, two of them Hispanic. With a range of 35 to 161, the median interval from diagnosis to drawing post-COVID samples was 100 to 110 days.

Sequencing of the DNA from cultured CD4+ T cells was carried out with the Oncomine TCR Beta short-read assay. TCRdb reprocessed the PCR reads via MiXCR and lists one record per CDR3 protein. Of roughly 2,500 distinct CDR3 sequences listed, about two fifths are singletons. Documented treatment: roughly ten-day PBMC culture with coronavirus spike peptide pools or control peptides (ViraFEST assay). Those CD4+ T cells from the unexposed donor predate the COVID-19 pandemic (2011-2018). Per well, some 2.2 million PBMCs were cultured in the presence of roughly 9 IU/ml IL-2 and around 9.5 ug/ml peptide pools. Study-wide results and limits: Convalescent patients gained a median 86.3% of their reactive clones only post-vaccination.

The material sequenced was CD4+ T cells from blood, cultured in vitro. The TCR sequence derives from a human donor in good health.

The CDR3 sequence: CASSPTRDYYEQYF. CDR3 bases: TGTGCCAGCTCACCGACAAGGGACTACTACGAGCAGTACTTC. This chain connects TRBV18 to TRBJ2-7, with 7 positions matching TRBD2. This CDR3 region has 14 residues. Germline assignment: CDR1 KGHSH and CDR2 LQKENI. Trimming cost V 3 bases and J 3 bases; bases outside gene matches: 5.